This T cell receptor (beta chain) was profiled in a study of cytomegalovirus exposure and HLA in healthy donors. Findings of the study overall: The only immune exposure information that was available was CMV serostatus. Some V segments could not be told apart, so they were left out, TRBV6-2 and TRBV6-3 among them.

It was with 60 Vbeta and 13 Jbeta primers that the PCR ran. The authors' processing: Later, 65 million to 85 million unique TCR beta chains were counted in an analysis, and some 9.9 million of them were shared. Clones were read by immunoSEQ multiplex PCR, and TCRdb kept only the in-frame ones, dropping some. The V and J calls and clone size come from that table; D and trimming were worked out from the DNA. The sample table includes roughly 88,000 clones. Trimming removed 3 bases from V and 0 bases from J, with 16 bases in between. CDR1 SGDLS and CDR2 YYNGEE come from the germline V gene. This CDR3 region has 17 residues. A note on this clone: The antigen is undetermined.

This sequence originates from a man between 45 and 60 years old in good health and CMV-seropositive. The sample was PBMCs. The chain has TRBV9 and TRBJ1-5; D uncertain. The CDR3 nucleotides read TGTGCCAGCAGCGGCACCCTCGCGGGGTTTAGCAATCAGCCCCAGCATTTT. Protein product: CASSGTLAGFSNQPQHF.